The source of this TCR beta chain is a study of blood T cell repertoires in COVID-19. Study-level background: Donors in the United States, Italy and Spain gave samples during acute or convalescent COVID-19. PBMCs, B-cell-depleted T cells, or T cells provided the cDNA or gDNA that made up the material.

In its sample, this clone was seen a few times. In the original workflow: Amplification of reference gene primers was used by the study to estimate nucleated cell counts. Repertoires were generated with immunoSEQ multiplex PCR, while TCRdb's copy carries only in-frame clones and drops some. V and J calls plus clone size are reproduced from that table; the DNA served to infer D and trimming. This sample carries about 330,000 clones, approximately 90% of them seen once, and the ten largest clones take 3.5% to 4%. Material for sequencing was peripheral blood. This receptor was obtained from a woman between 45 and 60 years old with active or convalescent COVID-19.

This CDR3 reads CASSDDTGELFF. The CDR3 DNA is TGTGCCAGCAGTGACGACACCGGGGAGCTGTTTTTT. The rearrangement uses TRBV25-1 and TRBJ2-2; no reliable D call. The length of the CDR3 is 12 residues. Germline CDR1 and CDR2: MGHDK and SYGVNS. Trimming left V 3 bases short and J 3 bases short, with 2 bases between.